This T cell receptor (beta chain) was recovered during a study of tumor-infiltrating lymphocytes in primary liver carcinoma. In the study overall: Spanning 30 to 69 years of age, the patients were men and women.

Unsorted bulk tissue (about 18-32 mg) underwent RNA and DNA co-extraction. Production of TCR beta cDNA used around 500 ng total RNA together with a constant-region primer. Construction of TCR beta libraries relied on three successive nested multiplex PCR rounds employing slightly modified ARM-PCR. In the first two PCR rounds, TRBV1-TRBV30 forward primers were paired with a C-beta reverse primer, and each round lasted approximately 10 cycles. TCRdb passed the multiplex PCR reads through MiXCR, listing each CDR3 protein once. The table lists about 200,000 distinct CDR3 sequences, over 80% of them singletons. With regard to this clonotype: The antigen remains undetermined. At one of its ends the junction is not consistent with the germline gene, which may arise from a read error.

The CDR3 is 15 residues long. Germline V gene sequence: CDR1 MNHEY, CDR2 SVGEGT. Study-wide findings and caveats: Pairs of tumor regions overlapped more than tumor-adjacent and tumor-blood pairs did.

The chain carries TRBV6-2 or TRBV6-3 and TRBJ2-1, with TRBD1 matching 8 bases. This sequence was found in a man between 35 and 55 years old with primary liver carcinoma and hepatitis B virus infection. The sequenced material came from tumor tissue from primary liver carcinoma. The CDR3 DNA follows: TGTGCCAGCAGCTTACTCGACAGGGGCTGCAATGAGCAGCTCTTC. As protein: CASSLLDRGCNEQLF.